The T cell receptor (beta chain) described here comes from a study of OX40 agonist ivuxolimab in advanced cancers. Trimming cost V 2 bases and J 6 bases, with 5 bases left between them. Germline V gene data show CDR1 as MGHDK and CDR2 as SYGVNS. The CDR3 has 12 amino acids. Method: immunoSEQ multiplex PCR; TCRdb's copy keeps in-frame clones and lacks some. The repertoire includes approximately 15,000 clones, about 91% of them detected once, and less than 9.5% sits in the top ten. This sample comprised CD4+ or CD8+ T cells sorted from blood, obtained in a trial of the OX40 agonist ivuxolimab. The chain carries TRBV25-1 and TRBJ2-1; D not certain. This sequence was found in an adult with an advanced solid tumor such as melanoma, head and neck, liver or kidney cancer. The DNA for the CDR3 is TGTGCCAGCAGTGAACGGTCCAATGAGCAGTTCTTC. Translated: CASSERSNEQFF. The full variable domain, rest sourced from reference TRBV25-1 and TRBJ2-1, is EADIYQTPRYLVIGTGKKITLECSQTMGHDKMYWYQQDPGMELHLIHYSYGVNSTEKGDLSSESTVSRIRTEHFPLTLESARPSHTSQYLCASSERSNEQFFGPGTRLTVL.